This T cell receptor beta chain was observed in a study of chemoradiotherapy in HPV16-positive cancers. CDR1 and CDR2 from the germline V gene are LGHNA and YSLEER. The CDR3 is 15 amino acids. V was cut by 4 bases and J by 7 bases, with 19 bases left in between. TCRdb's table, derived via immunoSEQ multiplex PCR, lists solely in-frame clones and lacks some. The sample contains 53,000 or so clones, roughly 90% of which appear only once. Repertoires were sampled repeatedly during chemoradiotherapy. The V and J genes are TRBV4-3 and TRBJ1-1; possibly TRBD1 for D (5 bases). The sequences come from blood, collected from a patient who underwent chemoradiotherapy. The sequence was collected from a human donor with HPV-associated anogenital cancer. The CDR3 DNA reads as TGCGCCAGCAGCCTTACTTCCGGGACTGTTTATGAAGCTTTCTTT. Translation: CASSLTSGTVYEAFF.